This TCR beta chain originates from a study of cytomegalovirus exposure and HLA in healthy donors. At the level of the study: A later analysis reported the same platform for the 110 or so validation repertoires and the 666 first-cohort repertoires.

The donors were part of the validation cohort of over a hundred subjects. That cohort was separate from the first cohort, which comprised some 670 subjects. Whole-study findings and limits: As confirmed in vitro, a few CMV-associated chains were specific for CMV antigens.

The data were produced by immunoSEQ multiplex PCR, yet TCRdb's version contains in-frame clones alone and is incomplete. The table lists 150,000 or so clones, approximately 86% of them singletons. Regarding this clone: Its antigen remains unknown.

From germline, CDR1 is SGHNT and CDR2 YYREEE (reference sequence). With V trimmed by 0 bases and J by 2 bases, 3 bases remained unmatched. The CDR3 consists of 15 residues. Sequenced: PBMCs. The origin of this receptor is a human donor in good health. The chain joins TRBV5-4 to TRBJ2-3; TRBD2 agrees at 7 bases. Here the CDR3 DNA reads TGTGCCAGCAGCTTGGGTGGGGGGGTCACAGATACGCAGTATTTT. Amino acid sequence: CASSLGGGVTDTQYF. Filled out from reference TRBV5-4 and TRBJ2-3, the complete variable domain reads ETGVTQSPTHLIKTRGQQVTLRCSSQSGHNTVSWYQQALGQGPQFIFQYYREEENGRGNFPPRFSGLQFPNYSSELNVNALELDDSALYLCASSLGGGVTDTQYFGPGTRLTVL.